The 20 T cell receptor beta chains in this list originate from one sample, sequenced in a study of blood T cell repertoires in COVID-19. Produced via immunoSEQ multiplex PCR; TCRdb's table is partial and in-frame only. Here the sample spans tens of thousands of clones, about 87% being singletons. The material sequenced was peripheral blood. The receptors here all came from a woman over 75 with acute or convalescent COVID-19.

The chain joins TRBV29-1 to TRBJ2-3; 13 nucleotides line up with TRBD2. The CDR3 is made up of 16 amino acids. Germline loops: CDR1 SQVTM, CDR2 ANQGSEA. V lost 5 bases and J lost 2; bases outside the gene matches: 7. CDR3 nucleotide sequence: TGCAGCGTTTTGGGGACTAGCGGGATACTCACAGATACGCAGTATTTT. Encoded protein: CSVLGTSGILTDTQYF.

The chain employs TRBV9 and TRBJ1-1; D is ambiguous. The CDR3 is 13 residues long. Germline lookup yields CDR1 SGDLS and CDR2 YYNGEE. Trimming took 2 bases from V and 3 from J, leaving 8 bases between them. CDR3 DNA sequence: TGTGCCAGCAGCGTCTTATCGGACACTGAAGCTTTCTTT. It specifies CASSVLSDTEAFF.

The CDR3 is CASSGQGVTEAFF. The CDR3 nucleotides read TGTGCCAGCAGTGGACAGGGTGTCACTGAAGCTTTCTTT. The gene calls are TRBV5-8 and TRBJ1-1; the match to TRBD1 covers 8 bases. J gave up 4 bases and V 5 bases, and 4 bases lay outside the gene matches. The germline CDR1 and CDR2 sequences are SGHTS and YDEGEE. The CDR3 spans 13 residues.

This rearrangement joins TRBV19 to TRBJ2-2; TRBD1 is a possible D gene (5 bases). CDR1 and CDR2 (germline): LNHDA, SQIVND (reference sequence). The CDR3 spans 15 residues. The V and J ends lost 2 bases and 4 bases respectively, with 11 bases between them. CDR3 in amino acids: CASSIIGVRTGELFF. The CDR3 bases are TGTGCCAGTAGTATAATAGGGGTCCGCACCGGGGAGCTGTTTTTT.

V and J are TRBV27 and TRBJ2-5; 9 bases map to TRBD1. Germline CDR1 and CDR2: MNHEY and SMNVEV (reference sequence). J lost 10 bases, V lost 10 bases, and 13 bases had no gene match. The CDR3 is made up of 13 amino acids. The CDR3 coding sequence is TGTGCCACAAAAGCTGGGACAGGGATTAACCAGTACTTC. It codes for CATKAGTGINQYF.

V is TRBV19 and J is TRBJ2-1; TRBD1 aligns across 10 bases. The V gene's germline CDR1 is LNHDA and CDR2 SQIVND (reference sequence). V shed 5 bases, J shed 7 bases, and the junction held 11 bases outside the gene matches. The CDR3 loop spans 16 amino acids. CDR3 in amino acids: CASSAPGQGTRNEQFF. CDR3 DNA: TGTGCCAGTAGTGCACCGGGACAGGGGACGCGGAATGAGCAGTTCTTC.

J is TRBJ1-2 and V is TRBV2, with TRBD1 matching 7 bases. J gave up 7 bases and V 7 bases, and 9 bases lay outside the gene matches. This CDR3 contains 13 residues. From germline, CDR1 is SNHLY and CDR2 FYNNEI. CDR3 sequence: CASMRGRVGGYTF. The CDR3 DNA is TGTGCCAGCATGAGGGGGCGCGTCGGTGGCTACACCTTC. The full variable domain, completed using reference TRBV2 and TRBJ1-2, is EPEVTQTPSHQVTQMGQEVILRCVPISNHLYFYWYRQILGQKVEFLVSFYNNEISEKSEIFDDQFSVERPDGSNFTLKIRSTKLEDSAMYFCASMRGRVGGYTFGSGTRLTVV.

This clone was detected a few times. The V and J genes are TRBV9 and TRBJ1-1; maybe TRBD1 (5 bases). This CDR3 contains 14 residues. V lost 3 bases to trimming and J lost 5 bases, with 14 bases between them. Germline V gene sequence: CDR1 SGDLS, CDR2 YYNGEE. CDR3 nucleotide sequence: TGTGCCAGCAGCGAGGTGGGGGGTTGGACTGAAGCTTTCTTT. Translation gives CASSEVGGWTEAFF.

CDR3 coding DNA: TGTGCCAGCAGCTTGGTTCGACAGCCAACTAATGAAAAACTGTTTTTT. This encodes CASSLVRQPTNEKLFF. The chain uses TRBV5-6 and TRBJ1-4, with D perhaps matching TRBD1 (5 bases). Germline V lookup: CDR1 SGHDT, CDR2 YYEEEE. V was shortened by 0 bases and J by 0 bases, with 9 bases between the two germline ends. This CDR3 has 16 residues.

This clone was recorded once. The chain uses TRBV18 and TRBJ1-1; 8 nucleotides line up with TRBD1. The CDR3 extends over 16 amino acids. Germline V CDR1 and CDR2: KGHSH, LQKENI. The V segment lost 3 bases and the J segment 1 base; nucleotides outside the gene matches: 7. CDR3: CASSPRGQGGNTEAFF. The CDR3, as DNA: TGTGCCAGCTCACCCAGGGGGCAAGGGGGGAACACTGAAGCTTTCTTT.

This sequence joins TRBV25-1 and TRBJ2-6, with 7 nucleotides matching TRBD2. With 4 bases clipped from V and 3 bases from J, the junction kept 6 bases outside the gene matches. The V gene's germline CDR1 is MGHDK and CDR2 SYGVNS. CDR3 length: 16 residues. The CDR3 nucleotides are TGTGCCAGCAGTGCCGCCGGGGGGTTTGGGGCCAACGTCCTGACTTTC. Encoded protein: CASSAAGGFGANVLTF.

The J gene is TRBJ1-5, the V gene TRBV25-1, with 8 positions matching TRBD1. V shed 5 bases and J 3 bases; nucleotides not matched to a gene: 3. This CDR3 comprises 14 residues. In germline, CDR1 is MGHDK, CDR2 SYGVNS. The CDR3 is CASSRQGNNQPQHF. The CDR3 DNA is TGTGCCAGCAGTAGACAGGGGAACAATCAGCCCCAGCATTTT.

This clone showed up just once. The rearrangement links TRBV2 to TRBJ1-4; 8 nucleotides line up with TRBD1. Germline CDR1 SNHLY, CDR2 FYNNEI. The junction had 13 bases not matched to a gene; V was cut back by 6 bases and J by 4 bases. The CDR3 length is 17 residues. The CDR3 DNA is TGTGCCAGCAGAGGAGATCAGACGACAGGGGTTAATGAAAAACTGTTTTTT. Translated, it gives CASRGDQTTGVNEKLFF.

The chain links TRBV7-2 to TRBJ2-2, with 7 bases aligning to TRBD1. Germline CDR1 and CDR2: SGHTA and FQGNSA. There are 15 residues in the CDR3. V shed 1 base, J shed 9 bases, and the junction held 8 bases outside the gene matches. The CDR3 loop is CASSLVSEGGRELFF. Here the CDR3 DNA reads TGTGCCAGCAGCTTAGTCTCGGAAGGGGGCAGGGAGCTGTTTTTT.

J is TRBJ2-7 and V is TRBV7-2, with D perhaps matching TRBD1 (6 bases). The V gene's germline CDR1 is SGHTA and CDR2 FQGNSA. This CDR3 has 14 amino acids. V was clipped by 1 base and J by 2 bases, with 9 bases between them. The CDR3 DNA reads as TGTGCCAGCAGCTTAGGGACAGCCACCTACGAGCAGTACTTC. This translates into CASSLGTATYEQYF.

This chain connects TRBV11-2 to TRBJ2-7, with 10 bases aligning to TRBD1. Germline V gives CDR1 SGHAT, CDR2 FQNNGV. The CDR3 contains 15 residues. The V and J ends lost 5 bases and 3 bases, in that order; junction bases with no gene match: 7. CDR3 residues: CASSLRTGGFYEQYF. CDR3 DNA sequence: TGTGCCAGCAGCCTTCGGACAGGGGGTTTCTACGAGCAGTACTTC.

This chain connects TRBV7-9 to TRBJ2-7; 10 nucleotides agree with TRBD2. V shed 5 bases, J shed 3 bases, and the junction held 7 bases outside the gene matches. The CDR3 has 15 residues. CDR1 and CDR2 (germline): SEHNR, FQNEAQ (reference sequence). DNA of the CDR3: TGTGCCAGCAGCCCCGGGACTAGCGTGGGCTACGAGCAGTACTTC. Translation: CASSPGTSVGYEQYF.

This clone was observed a few times. The chain employs TRBV19 and TRBJ2-2; 10 nucleotides match TRBD2. Trimming took 2 bases from V and 6 from J; bases not matched to a gene: 6. The length of the CDR3 is 16 residues. From germline, CDR1 is LNHDA and CDR2 SQIVND (reference sequence). Here the CDR3 DNA reads TGTGCCAGTAGTATATCTAGCGGGAGAAGGGCCGGGGAGCTGTTTTTT. As protein: CASSISSGRRAGELFF.

The chain links TRBV18 to TRBJ2-7; 12 bases are shared with TRBD1. The J segment lost 7 bases and the V segment lost 3 bases, leaving 4 bases of the junction unmatched. The CDR3 loop spans 14 amino acids. CDR1 is KGHSH, CDR2 LQKENI, per germline. The chain's CDR3 is CASSPGQGAREQYF. The CDR3 bases are TGTGCCAGCTCACCGGGACAGGGGGCTAGAGAGCAGTACTTC.

This rearrangement joins TRBV6-1 to TRBJ2-1, with 8 nucleotides matching TRBD2. V shed 3 bases, J shed 10 bases, and the junction held 11 bases outside the gene matches. CDR1 and CDR2 (germline): MNHNS, SASEGT. There are 15 residues in the CDR3. The CDR3 DNA reads TGTGCCAGCAGTGAGGCGGGGGGCTTACAATGGGAGCAGTTCTTC. Amino acid sequence: CASSEAGGLQWEQFF.